This T cell receptor (beta chain) was captured by sequencing in a study of blood T cell repertoires in COVID-19. Study overall: The cDNA or gDNA used as material had been derived from T cells, B-cell-depleted T cells, or PBMCs.

Original handling: Reference gene primer amplification yielded estimated nucleated cell counts. Measured with immunoSEQ multiplex PCR; TCRdb has only the in-frame clones, and not every one. That table furnishes V, J and clone size, whereas the DNA furnished D and trimming. Of more than 250,000 clones in the sample, approximately 89% are singletons; the top ten hold roughly 1.2%. The CDR3 length is 12 residues. V dropped 5 bases and J dropped 4 bases, with 7 bases sitting between them. CDR1 is MNHEY, CDR2 SMNVEV, per germline (reference sequence). This sequence was found in a woman in her thirties or forties with acute COVID-19. J is TRBJ2-3 and V is TRBV27, with D tentatively TRBD1 (5 bases). Sequencing was carried out using PBMCs or T cells enriched from blood (not recorded which). CDR3 in DNA: TGTGCCAGCAGTACAGGATCAGATACGCAGTATTTT. This gives the protein CASSTGSDTQYF.